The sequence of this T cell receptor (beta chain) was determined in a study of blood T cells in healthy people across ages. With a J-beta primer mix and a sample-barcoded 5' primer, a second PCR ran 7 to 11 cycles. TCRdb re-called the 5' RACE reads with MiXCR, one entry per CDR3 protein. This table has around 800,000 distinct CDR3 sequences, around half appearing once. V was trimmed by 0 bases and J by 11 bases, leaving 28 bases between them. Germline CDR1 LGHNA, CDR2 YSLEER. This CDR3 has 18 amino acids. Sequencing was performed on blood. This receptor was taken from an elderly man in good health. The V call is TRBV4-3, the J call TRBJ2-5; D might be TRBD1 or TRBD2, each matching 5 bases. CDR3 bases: TGCGCCAGCAGCCAAGATCTGGCAGGGACGGCATCTCGTTGGGAGCAGTACTTC. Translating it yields CASSQDLAGTASRWEQYF.